This TCR beta chain is drawn from a study of blood T cells in healthy people across ages. Then a second PCR, running roughly 7 to 11 cycles, was carried out with a sample-barcoded 5' primer and a J-beta primer mix. Each cDNA molecule received a tag from a template-switch adaptor that had 12 random nucleotides. TCRdb reprocessed the 5' RACE reads with MiXCR, giving one entry per CDR3 protein. In the table there are 650,000 to 800,000 distinct CDR3 sequences, under 65% of which are singletons. Germline V gene sequence: CDR1 LNHNV, CDR2 YYDKDF (reference sequence). The CDR3 is 16 residues long. V lost 3 bases, J lost 5 bases, and 16 bases lay in between. Isolation yielded PBMCs, at least 6 million per sample, in every case. Per sample, no less than 5 micrograms of total RNA were extracted.

Source material: blood. The sequence derives from a woman of 80 years or more in good health. This chain connects TRBV15 to TRBJ2-2; a possible D gene is TRBD2 (6 bases). CDR3 sequence (DNA): TGTGCCACCAGCAGCCGCCGGAGGGCCGGTACCGGGGAGCTGTTTTTT. Protein sequence: CATSSRRRAGTGELFF. The full variable domain, its missing parts supplied by reference TRBV15 and TRBJ2-2, is DAMVIQNPRYQVTQFGKPVTLSCSQTLNHNVMYWYQQKSSQAPKLLFHYYDKDFNNEADTPDNFQSRRPNTSFCFLDIRSPGLGDTAMYLCATSSRRRAGTGELFFGEGSRLTVL.